Sequencing of this T cell receptor (beta chain) was carried out in a study of blood T cell repertoires in COVID-19. Study information: PBMCs, B-cell-depleted T cells, or T cells provided the cDNA or gDNA that made up the material.

On this clone itself: This CDR3 is also generated by other DNA sequences in the sample.

How the authors handled the data: By means of reference gene primer amplification, nucleated cell counts were estimated. TCRdb keeps only in-frame clones here, not all; method: immunoSEQ multiplex PCR. Clone size and the V and J calls come from that table; the DNA yielded D and trimming. The data hold approximately 210,000 clones, with approximately 91% observed a single time. Germline V lookup: CDR1 SGHRS, CDR2 YFSETQ. Trimming removed 0 bases from V and 3 bases from J, with 7 bases in between. CDR3 length equals 13 residues. The sample taken for sequencing was peripheral blood. The receptor was isolated from a woman in her 40s with acute or convalescent COVID-19. V and J are TRBV5-1 and TRBJ2-7; D is ambiguous. The DNA for the CDR3 is TGCGCCAGCAGCTTGGATGGCAGCTACGAGCAGTACGTC. Amino acid sequence: CASSLDGSYEQYV.